Presented here are 21 T cell receptor beta chains from one specimen sequenced in a study of technical replicates of blood from a few donors. Sequencing was performed with immunoSEQ multiplex PCR; in TCRdb, only in-frame clones are kept and a portion is missing. The profile shows more than 65,000 clones, about 95% of them singletons. Material: T cells isolated from PBMCs. Every receptor here comes from a human donor in good health.

The gene calls are TRBV5-6 and TRBJ1-2, with a tentative D call TRBD1 (5 bases). V was trimmed by 5 bases and J by 2 bases, leaving 13 bases between them. The CDR3 loop spans 14 amino acids. Germline V gives CDR1 SGHDT, CDR2 YYEEEE. This CDR3 is CASSYRISNYGYTF. CDR3 coding DNA: TGTGCCAGCAGTTACAGGATAAGCAACTATGGCTACACCTTC.

V is TRBV7-8 and J is TRBJ1-1; weak D call: TRBD1 (5 bases). The V end lost 6 bases, the J end lost 0 bases, and 11 bases lay between the germline ends. This CDR3 contains 14 residues. In germline, CDR1 is SGHVS, CDR2 FQNEAQ. CDR3 sequence reads: CASSPTVMNTEAFF. CDR3 sequence (DNA): TGTGCCAGCAGTCCGACAGTGATGAACACTGAAGCTTTCTTT.

This sequence joins TRBV7-6 and TRBJ2-1, with 9 bases fitting TRBD2. Germline V CDR1 and CDR2: SGHVS, FNYEAQ. The trim removed 5 bases at V and 7 bases at J, leaving 9 bases unmatched. The CDR3 length is 15 residues. The CDR3 is CASSPLSGSRNEQFF. In DNA form, the CDR3 reads TGTGCCAGCAGCCCCCTTAGCGGGAGTAGAAATGAGCAGTTCTTC.

This chain links TRBV7-9 with TRBJ2-1; the match to TRBD1 covers 10 bases. V lost 4 bases and J lost 5; bases outside the gene matches: 2. The CDR3 sequence is 14 residues long. Germline CDR1 and CDR2: SEHNR and FQNEAQ (reference sequence). The CDR3 sequence is CASSWTGGHNEQFF. CDR3 DNA: TGTGCCAGCAGCTGGACAGGGGGACACAATGAGCAGTTCTTC.

The chain carries TRBV19 and TRBJ2-5, with 13 bases identical to TRBD2. Per the germline V gene, CDR1 is LNHDA and CDR2 is SQIVND (reference sequence). J was trimmed by 2 bases and V by 10 bases; bases with no gene match: 4. This CDR3 is built from 14 residues. As DNA, the CDR3 is TGTGCCACTAGACTAGCGGGGGGACAAGAGACCCAGTACTTC. This translates into CATRLAGGQETQYF.

The V call is TRBV27, the J call TRBJ2-7, with 8 bases identical to TRBD1. CDR3 length equals 17 residues. Trimming at V came to 4 bases and at J to 2 bases, leaving 13 bases not matched to a gene. From germline, CDR1 is MNHEY and CDR2 SMNVEV (reference sequence). The CDR3 sequence is CASSSGTGRRTPYEQYF. The CDR3 DNA sequence: TGTGCCAGCAGTTCCGGGACAGGCCGAAGGACCCCCTACGAGCAGTACTTC.

The genes are TRBV5-1 and TRBJ2-1, with 11 bases matching TRBD2. The V and J ends lost 0 bases and 4 bases, in that order; junction bases with no gene match: 6. Looked up from germline, CDR1 is SGHRS and CDR2 is YFSETQ. The CDR3 sequence is 17 residues long. The CDR3 DNA is TGCGCCAGCAGCTTGGTCGCTAGCGGGGGGAATTACAATGAGCAGTTCTTC. This translates into CASSLVASGGNYNEQFF. Looking up the rest from reference TRBV5-1 and TRBJ2-1 gives the full variable domain: KAGVTQTPRYLIKTRGQQVTLSCSPISGHRSVSWYQQTPGQGLQFLFEYFSETQRNKGNFPGRFSGRQFSNSRSEMNVSTLELGDSALYLCASSLVASGGNYNEQFFGPGTRLTVL.

The V call is TRBV14, the J call TRBJ1-1; 7 bases line up with TRBD1. CDR3 length equals 15 residues. CDR1 is SGHDN, CDR2 FVKESK, per germline. With V trimmed by 1 base and J by 6 bases, 8 bases remained unmatched. CDR3 bases: TGTGCCAGCAGCCAAGGTCTCGACAGGGTAGCTGAAGCTTTCTTT. This encodes CASSQGLDRVAEAFF.

The chain combines TRBV2 with TRBJ2-7, with TRBD1 as a possible D gene (6 bases). V was trimmed by 5 bases and J by 0 bases, leaving 11 bases between them. CDR1 and CDR2 (germline): SNHLY, FYNNEI. This CDR3 comprises 14 residues. The CDR3 reads CASSSRTASYEQYF. For the CDR3, the DNA is TGTGCCAGCAGTTCTCGGACAGCCTCCTACGAGCAGTACTTC. The complete variable domain, with remaining parts taken from reference TRBV2 and TRBJ2-7, reads EPEVTQTPSHQVTQMGQEVILRCVPISNHLYFYWYRQILGQKVEFLVSFYNNEISEKSEIFDDQFSVERPDGSNFTLKIRSTKLEDSAMYFCASSSRTASYEQYFGPGTRLTVT.

The V and J genes are TRBV6-5 and TRBJ1-3; no clear D gene. The V gene lost 4 bases and the J gene lost 0 bases, with 7 bases spanning the gap. The CDR3 has 14 residues. Germline CDR1 and CDR2: MNHEY and SVGAGI. The CDR3: CASSSTVSGNTIYF. The CDR3, as DNA: TGTGCCAGCAGTTCTACAGTCTCTGGAAACACCATATATTTT.

The chain combines TRBV7-6 with TRBJ1-1; D gene unclear. Between the trimmed V and J ends, which lost 2 bases and 0 bases, there was a span of 16 bases. This CDR3 contains 17 residues. CDR1 is SGHVS, CDR2 FNYEAQ, per germline. CDR3 DNA: TGTGCCAGCAGCTTATATGTTTTGGAGGGTTTGAACACTGAAGCTTTCTTT. Translating it yields CASSLYVLEGLNTEAFF.

This chain uses TRBV6-5 with TRBJ1-2; the match to TRBD1 covers 7 bases. The CDR3 covers 14 residues. Germline assignment: CDR1 MNHEY and CDR2 SVGAGI. Trimming removed 0 bases from V and 5 bases from J; junction bases left unmatched: 3. CDR3 DNA: TGTGCCAGCAGTTACTCGGGACAGCTATATGGCTACACCTTC. Translation gives CASSYSGQLYGYTF.

The chain recombines TRBV6-6 with TRBJ1-2; D is uncertain. CDR3 size: 13 residues. The germline V and J ends were trimmed by 6 bases and 2 bases, with 10 bases remaining between them. CDR1 and CDR2 from the germline V gene are MNHNY and SVGAGI (reference sequence). CDR3 sequence (DNA): TGTGCCAGCAGAGAAAGTCGGAACTATGGCTACACCTTC. Amino acid sequence: CASRESRNYGYTF.

This chain links TRBV5-1 with TRBJ2-4; D unresolved. Germline loops: CDR1 SGHRS, CDR2 YFSETQ. The germline V and J ends were trimmed by 4 bases and 0 bases, with 8 bases remaining between them. This CDR3 has 14 amino acids. CDR3 nucleotides: TGCGCCAGCAGCCCCCTTCGAGCCAAAAACATTCAGTACTTC. Translating gives CASSPLRAKNIQYF.

This sequence joins TRBV5-1 and TRBJ2-2; possible D gene TRBD1, 6 bases. This CDR3 is built from 14 residues. Germline V gives CDR1 SGHRS, CDR2 YFSETQ. V dropped 0 bases and J dropped 5 bases, with 8 bases sitting between them. CDR3 protein: CASSLGRGTGELFF. The DNA of the CDR3 is TGCGCCAGCAGCTTGGGCAGGGGTACCGGGGAGCTGTTTTTT.

This clone occurred a few times. CDR3 nucleotide sequence: TGTGCCAGCTCACCGACAGGGTACACCGGGGAGCTGTTTTTT. Protein product: CASSPTGYTGELFF. The chain employs TRBV18 and TRBJ2-2; 7 bases are shared with TRBD1. Per germline, CDR1 KGHSH and CDR2 LQKENI. The CDR3 contains 14 residues. Unmatched junction bases numbered 1, after V lost 3 bases and J lost 3 bases.

This clone has just one count. V and J are TRBV2 and TRBJ1-2; TRBD1 aligns across 7 bases. Germline lookup yields CDR1 SNHLY and CDR2 FYNNEI. Germline trimming cut 6 bases from V and 3 bases from J; bases unmatched to any gene: 1. The CDR3 consists of 12 residues. The CDR3 DNA reads TGTGCCAGCAGGGACAGGTACTATGGCTACACCTTC. The encoded protein is CASRDRYYGYTF.

The chain employs TRBV19 and TRBJ2-7, with 8 bases identical to TRBD2. After removal of 3 bases from V and 5 bases from J, the junction contained 9 bases not matched to a gene. The CDR3 length is 15 residues. Germline V gives CDR1 LNHDA, CDR2 SQIVND (reference sequence). The CDR3 coding sequence is TGTGCCAGTAGTATCCCCTGGGCGGGAGGAGACGAGCAGTACTTC. Its translation is CASSIPWAGGDEQYF.

For the CDR3, the DNA is TGCGCCAGCAGCGACGGGACAGGGTGGGGCTATGGCTACACCTTC. It codes for CASSDGTGWGYGYTF. The rearrangement uses TRBV5-1 and TRBJ1-2; 9 nucleotides align to TRBD1. The CDR3 consists of 15 residues. V gave up 4 bases and J gave up 4 bases; unmatched junction bases: 8. Germline CDR1 and CDR2: SGHRS and YFSETQ.

In the case of this clone: Additional DNA sequences in this sample encode the identical CDR3. This sequence joins TRBV4-1 and TRBJ2-3, with D tentatively TRBD1 (6 bases). Trimming took off 0 bases at V and 1 base at J, with 8 bases between the two ends. Germline CDR1 MGHRA, CDR2 YSYEKL. CDR3 size: 15 residues. Written as DNA, the CDR3 is TGCGCCAGCAGCCAAGATGGGGGCCGCACAGATACGCAGTATTTT. Translated: CASSQDGGRTDTQYF.

The genes are TRBV28 and TRBJ1-2; 9 bases fit TRBD1. The CDR3 runs 16 residues. CDR1 and CDR2 (germline): MDHEN, SYDVKM. V lost 4 bases, J lost 5 bases, and 11 bases stayed unmatched. CDR3 region: CASSSPQGAGGYGYTF. The CDR3, as DNA: TGTGCCAGCAGTTCGCCACAGGGGGCCGGTGGGTATGGCTACACCTTC.